The 24 T cell receptor beta chains below all came from one sample that was sequenced in a study of T cells after yellow fever vaccination. TCRdb passed the 5' RACE reads through MiXCR, listing each CDR3 protein once. The table records about 170,000 distinct CDR3 sequences, about 6% of them present only once. The sample here was CD4+ T cells sorted from PBMCs, taken on the day of the first yellow fever vaccination. The receptors come from a man between 18 and 35 years old who received the YFV17D yellow fever vaccine.

In its sample, this clonotype was seen a few times. The V and J genes are TRBV5-4 and TRBJ1-2; D unclear. Deletions cut 5 bases from V and 8 bases from J, with 22 bases between. Looked up from germline, CDR1 is SGHNT and CDR2 is YYREEE (reference sequence). The CDR3 is made up of 15 amino acids. The CDR3 DNA reads TGTGCCAGCAGACCCGGCGGGCAGGAGGGAAAAGGCTACACCTTC. Its protein product is CASRPGGQEGKGYTF.

The sample holds many counts of this clonotype. V is TRBV6-5 and J is TRBJ1-5, with D uncertain. The CDR3 sequence is 14 residues long. V gave up 4 bases and J gave up 0 bases, with 7 bases separating them. Germline CDR1 is MNHEY and CDR2 is SVGAGI. The CDR3 sequence: CASSLAHSNQPQHF. The CDR3 DNA is TGTGCCAGCAGTTTGGCCCATAGCAATCAGCCCCAGCATTTT.

This clonotype was seen more than once but under ten times. The V and J genes are TRBV12-3 or TRBV12-4 and TRBJ1-1, with a possible D match to TRBD1 (6 bases). The length of the CDR3 is 15 residues. V was cut by 6 bases and J by 4 bases, with 18 bases left in between. Written as DNA, the CDR3 is TGTGCCAGCAGCCGATACAGGGTGTACAGCACTGAAGCTTTCTTT. Protein product: CASSRYRVYSTEAFF.

On this clonotype itself: This may be a read error, as it is one base from a much larger clone. The chain joins TRBV6-5 to TRBJ2-7; D unresolved. The CDR3 runs 16 residues. The V gene lost 5 bases and the J gene lost 3 bases, with 20 bases spanning the gap. Germline CDR1 reads MNHEY; CDR2 reads SVGAGI. CDR3 DNA: TGTGCCAGCAGTCACGGGTCCGCAGCCGTCTTCTACGAGCAGTACTTC. It translates to CASSHGSAAVFYEQYF.

This sequence joins TRBV28 and TRBJ2-3, with D maybe TRBD1 (5 bases). The CDR3 spans 14 residues. Per the germline V gene, CDR1 is MDHEN and CDR2 is SYDVKM. Between the trimmed V and J ends, which lost 4 bases and 0 bases, there was a span of 8 bases. Written as DNA, the CDR3 is TGTGCCAGCAGTTACCGACAGAGCACAGATACGCAGTATTTT. Translated, it gives CASSYRQSTDTQYF.

The chain combines TRBV7-2 with TRBJ2-1; 7 bases are shared with TRBD1. CDR3 length: 15 amino acids. The V gene's germline CDR1 is SGHTA and CDR2 FQGNSA. Losses at the gene ends were 5 bases for V and 4 bases for J; bases not matched to a gene: 8. In DNA form, the CDR3 reads TGTGCCAGCAGCCGTATAACAGGGGCGTACAATGAGCAGTTCTTC. Translation gives CASSRITGAYNEQFF.

This clonotype appeared a few times. The CDR3 DNA reads TGCAGTGCTAGAGATAGACAGGGGGTCGTCGAGCAGTACTTC. The encoded protein is CSARDRQGVVEQYF. This chain uses TRBV20-1 with TRBJ2-7; 9 bases are a match to TRBD1. Germline CDR1 and CDR2: DFQATT and SNEGSKA (reference sequence). This CDR3 comprises 14 residues. Unmatched junction bases numbered 6, after V lost 0 bases and J lost 6 bases.

At least ten counts were recorded for this clonotype. V and J are TRBV7-9 and TRBJ2-3, with 8 bases identical to TRBD1. The CDR3 is made up of 17 amino acids. CDR1 and CDR2 (germline): SEHNR, FQNEAQ (reference sequence). V lost 3 bases, J lost 1 base, and 9 bases stayed unmatched. CDR3: CASSLESWGQGTDTQYF. In DNA form, the CDR3 reads TGTGCCAGCAGCTTGGAGTCCTGGGGACAGGGCACAGATACGCAGTATTTT.

This clonotype was observed at least ten times. V usage is TRBV6-5 and J usage is TRBJ1-2; a weak D match, TRBD1 (6 bases). Germline CDR1 MNHEY, CDR2 SVGAGI. The CDR3 is 16 residues long. Trimming took 7 bases from V and 4 from J, leaving 22 bases between them. The CDR3 sequence is CASTPPTRGASYGYTF. In DNA, the CDR3 is TGTGCCAGCACCCCGCCGACTCGGGGGGCAAGCTATGGCTACACCTTC.

This clonotype showed up just a few times. The chain has TRBV6-6 and TRBJ1-2; D is uncertain. The CDR3 contains 11 residues. The germline V and J ends were trimmed by 6 bases and 2 bases, with 4 bases remaining between them. CDR1 and CDR2 (germline): MNHNY, SVGAGI (reference sequence). The CDR3 nucleotides are TGTGCCAGCAGACGGAACTATGGCTACACCTTC. Protein sequence: CASRRNYGYTF.

The chain is built from TRBV18 and TRBJ2-1; D is uncertain. Germline CDR1 KGHSH, CDR2 LQKENI. Trimming took off 5 bases at V and 3 bases at J, with 8 bases between the two ends. The CDR3 loop spans 13 amino acids. Written as DNA, the CDR3 is TGTGCCAGCTCAGCACTCAGCTACAATGAGCAGTTCTTC. Amino acid sequence: CASSALSYNEQFF.

The J gene is TRBJ1-5, the V gene TRBV20-1, with D tentatively TRBD1 (5 bases). This CDR3 contains 16 residues. Trimming took off 3 bases at V and 1 base at J, with 16 bases between the two ends. Germline assignment: CDR1 DFQATT and CDR2 SNEGSKA (reference sequence). Here the CDR3 reads CSARLYQGVSNQPQHF. CDR3 bases: TGCAGTGCTAGGCTTTATCAGGGAGTCAGCAATCAGCCCCAGCATTTT.

This clonotype has more than one count but fewer than ten. V gene TRBV7-2 combines with J gene TRBJ2-3; 12 positions agree with TRBD2. Germline V gene lookup returns CDR1 SGHTA and CDR2 FQGNSA. CDR3 size: 15 residues. The trim removed 5 bases at V and 6 bases at J, leaving 6 bases unmatched. CDR3 DNA: TGTGCCAGCAGCCCAACTAGCGGGGGGCCCGATACGCAGTATTTT. Protein sequence: CASSPTSGGPDTQYF.

The V gene is TRBV4-3, the J gene TRBJ2-2; 7 bases agree with TRBD1. The ends lost 0 bases at V and 4 bases at J; junction bases unmatched: 8. Germline V gene sequence: CDR1 LGHNA, CDR2 YSLEER. This CDR3 region has 17 residues. CDR3 DNA: TGCGCCAGCAGCCAAGAATGGGTAGACAGGGCCACCGGGGAGCTGTTTTTT. Translation gives CASSQEWVDRATGELFF.

The sample holds many counts of this clonotype. The chain carries TRBV20-1 and TRBJ1-4, with a possible D match to TRBD1 (6 bases). The CDR3 is 15 residues long. With 6 bases removed from V and 2 bases from J, the gap between germline ends came to 16 bases. Germline V gene sequence: CDR1 DFQATT, CDR2 SNEGSKA (reference sequence). CDR3 DNA: TGCAGTGCCGCCTCTACGGGACACACTAATGAAAAACTGTTTTTT. Encoded protein: CSAASTGHTNEKLFF.

This clonotype was detected only a few times. This chain links TRBV3-1 with TRBJ1-2; 7 nucleotides line up with TRBD1. V was clipped by 4 bases and J by 6 bases; unmatched bases: 11. Germline V gives CDR1 LGHDT, CDR2 YNNKEL (reference sequence). This CDR3 has 15 amino acids. CDR3 loop: CASSPQDRIINGYTF. The CDR3, as DNA: TGTGCCAGCAGCCCCCAGGACAGGATAATTAATGGCTACACCTTC.

This clonotype was counted between two and nine times. The chain joins TRBV3-1 to TRBJ1-5; possibly TRBD1 for D (5 bases). The V gene's germline CDR1 is LGHDT and CDR2 YNNKEL (reference sequence). The V end lost 0 bases, the J end lost 7 bases, and 13 bases lay between the germline ends. The CDR3 length is 15 residues. Here the CDR3 DNA reads TGTGCCAGCAGCCAAGATAAGGGGCAACAACAGCCCCAGCATTTT. It yields the protein CASSQDKGQQQPQHF.

This clonotype came up many times. V is TRBV11-2 and J is TRBJ2-1; weak D call: TRBD1 (5 bases). CDR3 length: 15 amino acids. Deletions cut 3 bases from V and 5 bases from J, with 14 bases between. Germline V lookup: CDR1 SGHAT, CDR2 FQNNGV. The CDR3 loop is CASSFLGAGDNEQFF. The CDR3, as DNA: TGTGCCAGCAGCTTTCTTGGGGCTGGGGACAATGAGCAGTTCTTC.

This clonotype appeared a few times. The gene calls are TRBV2 and TRBJ1-6, with a possible D match to TRBD1 (5 bases). CDR1 is SNHLY, CDR2 FYNNEI, per germline. Trimming took 7 bases from V and 8 from J, leaving 15 bases between them. The CDR3 covers 14 residues. This chain's CDR3 is CASTLGEFYSPLHF. The CDR3 nucleotides read TGTGCCAGCACCTTAGGGGAGTTTTATTCACCCCTCCACTTT.

This clonotype was counted between two and nine times. This chain links TRBV29-1 with TRBJ1-1, with no clear D. Per the germline V gene, CDR1 is SQVTM and CDR2 is ANQGSEA. V dropped 7 bases and J dropped 4 bases, with 7 bases sitting between them. The CDR3 length is 10 residues. This CDR3 reads CSALLTEAFF. DNA for the CDR3: TGCAGCGCTTTGCTCACTGAAGCTTTCTTT.

This clonotype was observed a handful of times. The chain joins TRBV24-1 to TRBJ2-7, with 10 bases identical to TRBD1. CDR3 size: 15 residues. Germline V gene lookup returns CDR1 KGHDR and CDR2 SFDVKD. J gave up 0 bases and V 7 bases, and 5 bases lay outside the gene matches. CDR3 sequence reads: CATSPGQGNSYEQYV. In DNA form, the CDR3 reads TGTGCCACCAGCCCGGGACAGGGGAACTCCTACGAGCAGTACGTC.

This clonotype was found a few times. V is TRBV6-5 and J is TRBJ2-1; 7 nucleotides match TRBD2. The CDR3 has 17 amino acids. Losses at the gene ends were 4 bases for V and 5 bases for J; bases not matched to a gene: 14. Looked up from germline, CDR1 is MNHEY and CDR2 is SVGAGI. This CDR3 reads CASSSPLRDYDNNEQFF. DNA for the CDR3: TGTGCCAGCAGTTCACCACTTCGGGACTATGATAACAATGAGCAGTTCTTC.

The rearrangement uses TRBV4-2 and TRBJ2-7; TRBD1 aligns across 10 bases. With 1 base clipped from V and 5 bases from J, the junction kept 8 bases outside the gene matches. The V gene's germline CDR1 is LGHNA and CDR2 YNFKEQ. The CDR3 is 16 amino acids. The CDR3 loop reads CASSQGGTGVVHEQYF. CDR3 coding DNA: TGTGCCAGCAGCCAAGGAGGGACAGGGGTGGTCCACGAGCAGTACTTC.

The J gene is TRBJ1-1, the V gene TRBV5-1, with D unclear. Germline values: CDR1 SGHRS, CDR2 YFSETQ. The CDR3 consists of 16 residues. V was shortened by 4 bases and J by 4 bases, with 20 bases between the two germline ends. For the CDR3, the DNA is TGCGCCAGCAGCCCGGTGGCGGCAACGCGGGGCACTGAAGCTTTCTTT. This sequence encodes CASSPVAATRGTEAFF. The full variable domain, completed using reference TRBV5-1 and TRBJ1-1, is KAGVTQTPRYLIKTRGQQVTLSCSPISGHRSVSWYQQTPGQGLQFLFEYFSETQRNKGNFPGRFSGRQFSNSRSEMNVSTLELGDSALYLCASSPVAATRGTEAFFGQGTRLTVV.